The next 20 T cell receptor beta chains were all read from a single sample in a study of T cells in Graves' hyperthyroidism and ophthalmopathy. Researchers amplified the TCR beta CDR3 regions from RNA transcripts. The HTBI primer set served for first-round RT-PCR of the TCR CDR3. MiXCR was run by TCRdb on the multiplex PCR reads, yielding one entry per CDR3 protein. The repertoire consists of a few hundred thousand distinct CDR3 sequences, with approximately 25% occurring once and the leading ten covering less than 75%. Source material: blood. All receptors derive from a man aged 45-60 years with Graves' hyperthyroidism.

This rearrangement joins TRBV5-1 to TRBJ2-7, with TRBD1 matching over 9 bases. The CDR3 runs to 14 residues. Trimming removed 4 bases from V and 4 bases from J; junction bases left unmatched: 6. Germline V gene data show CDR1 as SGHRS and CDR2 as YFSETQ. As DNA, the CDR3 is TGCGCCAGCAGCCAAGGACAGGGGATTTACGAGCAGTACTTC. Translation: CASSQGQGIYEQYF.

This clonotype has just a few counts. The chain carries TRBV7-9 and TRBJ2-3, with D tentatively TRBD2 (6 bases). This CDR3 is 17 amino acids long. The germline CDR1 and CDR2 sequences are SEHNR and FQNEAQ (reference sequence). V was cut by 5 bases and J by 1 base, with 19 bases left in between. CDR3: CASSGLLRPSGTDTQYF. The DNA of the CDR3 is TGTGCCAGCAGCGGCCTCCTTCGTCCTAGCGGCACAGATACGCAGTATTTT.

The chain links TRBV2 to TRBJ1-2; D is perhaps TRBD1 (5 bases). V lost 10 bases, J lost 6 bases, and 18 bases lay in between. Germline CDR1 reads SNHLY; CDR2 reads FYNNEI. The CDR3 contains 13 residues. CDR3 region: CATTIGQGNGYTF. In nucleotides, the CDR3 is TGTGCCACTACCATCGGGCAGGGCAATGGCTACACCTTC.

The chain uses TRBV7-9 and TRBJ2-1; no reliable D call. Germline V gene lookup returns CDR1 SEHNR and CDR2 FQNEAQ (reference sequence). V was pared by 4 bases and J by 9 bases, with 10 bases between. The CDR3 runs to 12 residues. CDR3 loop: CASSSPLLEQFF. For the CDR3, the DNA is TGTGCCAGCAGCTCCCCACTACTTGAGCAGTTCTTC.

This chain links TRBV6-5 with TRBJ1-6, with D hard to call. The V gene lost 0 bases and the J gene lost 12 bases, with 6 bases spanning the gap. Germline assignment: CDR1 MNHEY and CDR2 SVGAGI. The CDR3 contains 12 residues. This chain's CDR3 is CASSYSMGPLHF. Here the CDR3 DNA reads TGTGCCAGCAGTTACTCGATGGGACCCCTCCACTTT.

The genes are TRBV20-1 and TRBJ2-3; tentative D call: TRBD2 (5 bases). V was pared by 2 bases and J by 2 bases, with 11 bases between. This CDR3 has 14 amino acids. Germline V gene sequence: CDR1 DFQATT, CDR2 SNEGSKA (reference sequence). CDR3 in DNA: TGCAGTGCTAGACCGGACGGGATCACAGATACGCAGTATTTT. The encoded protein is CSARPDGITDTQYF.

The CDR3 bases are TGTGCCAGCAGCCAAGACGCCGCGGGACCCTCTCGGGGCTACAATGAGCAGTTCTTC. It encodes CASSQDAAGPSRGYNEQFF. This sequence joins TRBV3-1 and TRBJ2-1; possible D gene TRBD2, 6 bases. CDR1 LGHDT and CDR2 YNNKEL come from the germline V gene (reference sequence). CDR3 size: 19 residues. The V end lost 0 bases, the J end lost 3 bases, and 21 bases lay between the germline ends.

V and J are TRBV12-3 or TRBV12-4 and TRBJ1-1, with TRBD1 as a possible D gene (5 bases). Deletions cut 5 bases from V and 1 base from J, with 8 bases between. The length of the CDR3 is 13 residues. The DNA of the CDR3 is TGTGCCAGCAGTGGGGACGAGAACACTGAAGCTTTCTTT. Translated, it gives CASSGDENTEAFF.

V usage is TRBV5-1 and J usage is TRBJ1-1; D is undetermined. In germline, CDR1 is SGHRS, CDR2 YFSETQ. V was clipped by 4 bases and J by 9 bases, with 19 bases between them. This CDR3 region has 14 residues. The CDR3 loop is CASSPSTPGVKAFF. DNA of the CDR3: TGCGCCAGCAGCCCTTCTACACCGGGCGTCAAAGCTTTCTTT.

The V gene is TRBV5-1, the J gene TRBJ1-1; no definite D call. This CDR3 has 12 residues. Trimming removed 3 bases at V and 7 bases at J, with 10 bases between. Germline V lookup: CDR1 SGHRS, CDR2 YFSETQ. CDR3 DNA sequence: TGCGCCAGCAGCTCCGGGCAGTTTGAAGCTTTCTTT. It specifies CASSSGQFEAFF.

This clonotype was recorded many times. V gene TRBV19 combines with J gene TRBJ1-1, with D uncertain. This CDR3 region has 11 residues. CDR1 and CDR2 from the germline V gene are LNHDA and SQIVND (reference sequence). V lost 3 bases and J lost 7, with 6 bases in between. The CDR3 DNA reads as TGTGCCAGTAGTATCCGGCGTGAAGCTTTCTTT. This codes for CASSIRREAFF.

This clonotype was recorded once. The genes are TRBV7-2 and TRBJ2-7; possibly TRBD2 for D (6 bases). Germline-derived CDR1 and CDR2 are SGHTA and FQGNSA. V was clipped by 3 bases and J by 6 bases, with 12 bases between them. The CDR3 covers 13 residues. The CDR3 region is CASSLPGVLEQYF. The CDR3 region has the DNA TGTGCCAGCAGCTTGCCGGGGGTTCTCGAGCAGTACTTC. The full variable domain, completed using reference TRBV7-2 and TRBJ2-7, is GAGVSQSPSNKVTEKGKDVELRCDPISGHTALYWYRQSLGQGLEFLIYFQGNSAPDKSGLPSDRFSAERTGGSVSTLTIQRTQQEDSAVYLCASSLPGVLEQYFGPGTRLTVT.

This clonotype occurred a few times. The V and J genes are TRBV11-3 and TRBJ1-6; TRBD1 is a possible D gene (5 bases). The CDR3 covers 13 residues. Germline V gene lookup returns CDR1 SGHNT and CDR2 YENEEA. The V and J ends lost 4 bases and 11 bases respectively, with 12 bases between them. CDR3 DNA: TGTGCCAGCAGCTCCTCTCGGGGGACACCCCTCCACTTT. Translated: CASSSSRGTPLHF.

There are many counts of this clonotype. V gene TRBV11-2 combines with J gene TRBJ1-1, with unresolved D. The CDR3 is made up of 13 amino acids. The germline gives CDR1 SGHAT, CDR2 FQNNGV. Trimming cost V 4 bases and J 6 bases, with 12 bases left between them. CDR3 sequence reads: CASSSLGLPEAFF. CDR3 coding DNA: TGTGCCAGCAGCTCCCTCGGGCTCCCTGAAGCTTTCTTT. Looking up the rest from reference TRBV11-2 and TRBJ1-1 gives the full variable domain: EAGVAQSPRYKIIEKRQSVAFWCNPISGHATLYWYQQILGQGPKLLIQFQNNGVVDDSQLPKDRFSAERLKGVDSTLKIQPAKLEDSAVYLCASSSLGLPEAFFGQGTRLTVV.

The chain has TRBV5-6 and TRBJ1-3; D call uncertain. This CDR3 comprises 14 residues. Germline values: CDR1 SGHDT, CDR2 YYEEEE. Trimming left V 6 bases short and J 0 bases short, with 10 bases between. CDR3 sequence: CASTWGNSGNTIYF. The CDR3 DNA follows: TGTGCCAGCACCTGGGGAAACTCTGGAAACACCATATATTTT.

This clonotype was observed a few times. The chain couples TRBV10-3 to TRBJ2-3; either TRBD1 or TRBD2 may supply D (5 bases each). Germline lookup yields CDR1 ENHRY and CDR2 SYGVKD. This CDR3 contains 13 residues. V lost 8 bases to trimming and J lost 0 bases, with 9 bases between them. This CDR3 is CAIHGASTDTQYF. CDR3 DNA: TGTGCCATCCACGGGGCGAGCACAGATACGCAGTATTTT.

The rearrangement joins TRBV9 to TRBJ2-5; 8 nucleotides line up with TRBD1. The CDR3 contains 16 residues. Germline loops: CDR1 SGDLS, CDR2 YYNGEE. With V trimmed by 0 bases and J by 5 bases, 9 bases remained unmatched. CDR3 bases: TGTGCCAGCAGCGTAGGTGGACAGGGAATTAGGGAGACCCAGTACTTC. Translated, it gives CASSVGGQGIRETQYF.

The gene calls are TRBV29-1 and TRBJ1-1; D may be TRBD1 (5 bases). Trimming cost V 5 bases and J 8 bases, with 9 bases left between them. Germline-derived CDR1 and CDR2 are SQVTM and ANQGSEA. This CDR3 region has 10 residues. The CDR3, as DNA: TGCAGCGTTAGGACATCCGAAGCTTTCTTT. Residues: CSVRTSEAFF. Drawing the rest from reference TRBV29-1 and TRBJ1-1, the complete variable domain is SAVISQKPSRDICQRGTSLTIQCQVDSQVTMMFWYRQQPGQSLTLIATANQGSEATYESGFVIDKFPISRPNLTFSTLTVSNMSPEDSSIYLCSVRTSEAFFGQGTRLTVV.

The chain employs TRBV5-1 and TRBJ1-2; TRBD1 aligns across 7 bases. The CDR3 has 13 amino acids. From germline, CDR1 is SGHRS and CDR2 YFSETQ. With V trimmed by 4 bases and J by 8 bases, 8 bases remained unmatched. CDR3 bases: TGCGCCAGCAGCGTGACAGGGATGAACGGCTACACCTTC. Its protein product is CASSVTGMNGYTF. The full variable domain, with the rest looked up from reference TRBV5-1 and TRBJ1-2, is KAGVTQTPRYLIKTRGQQVTLSCSPISGHRSVSWYQQTPGQGLQFLFEYFSETQRNKGNFPGRFSGRQFSNSRSEMNVSTLELGDSALYLCASSVTGMNGYTFGSGTRLTVV.

This clonotype was detected many times. CDR3 protein: CSAAQWGTVNEQFF. CDR3 in DNA: TGCAGTGCTGCCCAGTGGGGGACGGTCAATGAGCAGTTCTTC. The V call is TRBV20-1, the J call TRBJ2-1; D is possibly TRBD1 or TRBD2 (5 bases each). Trimming pared 5 bases from V and 6 bases from J, leaving 17 bases between. Germline V gene data show CDR1 as DFQATT and CDR2 as SNEGSKA (reference sequence). The CDR3 loop spans 14 amino acids.